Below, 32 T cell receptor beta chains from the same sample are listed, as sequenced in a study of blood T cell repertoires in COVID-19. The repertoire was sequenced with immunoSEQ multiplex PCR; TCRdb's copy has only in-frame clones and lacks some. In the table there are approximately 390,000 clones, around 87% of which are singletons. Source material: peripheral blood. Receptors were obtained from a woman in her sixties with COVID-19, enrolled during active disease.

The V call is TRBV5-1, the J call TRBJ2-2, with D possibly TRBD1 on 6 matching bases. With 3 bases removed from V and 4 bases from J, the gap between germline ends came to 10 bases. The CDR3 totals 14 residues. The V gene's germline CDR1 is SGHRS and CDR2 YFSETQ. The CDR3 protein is CASSSQGSTGELFF. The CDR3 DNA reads TGCGCCAGCAGCTCCCAGGGGAGCACCGGGGAGCTGTTTTTT. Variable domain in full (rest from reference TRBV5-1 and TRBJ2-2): KAGVTQTPRYLIKTRGQQVTLSCSPISGHRSVSWYQQTPGQGLQFLFEYFSETQRNKGNFPGRFSGRQFSNSRSEMNVSTLELGDSALYLCASSSQGSTGELFFGEGSRLTVL.

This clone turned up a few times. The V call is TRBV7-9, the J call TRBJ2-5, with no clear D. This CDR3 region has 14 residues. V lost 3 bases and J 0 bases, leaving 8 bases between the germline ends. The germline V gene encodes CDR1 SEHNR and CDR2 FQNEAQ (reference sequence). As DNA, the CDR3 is TGTGCCAGCAGCTTCTCTAGGTACCAAGAGACCCAGTACTTC. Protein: CASSFSRYQETQYF.

The CDR3 DNA reads as TGCGCCAGCAGCTCTTCCTCTACAGGGAGCTATGGCTACACCTTC. Translating gives CASSSSSTGSYGYTF. The chain recombines TRBV5-1 with TRBJ1-2, with D possibly being TRBD1 (6 bases). CDR3 size: 15 residues. CDR1 is SGHRS, CDR2 YFSETQ, per germline. Trimming took 3 bases from V and 4 from J, leaving 16 bases between them.

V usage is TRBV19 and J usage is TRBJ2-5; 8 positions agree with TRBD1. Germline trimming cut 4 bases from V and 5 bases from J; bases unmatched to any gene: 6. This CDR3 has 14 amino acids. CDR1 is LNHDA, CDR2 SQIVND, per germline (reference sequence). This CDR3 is CASSTPGGGETQYF. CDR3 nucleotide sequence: TGTGCCAGTAGTACTCCAGGGGGCGGTGAGACCCAGTACTTC.

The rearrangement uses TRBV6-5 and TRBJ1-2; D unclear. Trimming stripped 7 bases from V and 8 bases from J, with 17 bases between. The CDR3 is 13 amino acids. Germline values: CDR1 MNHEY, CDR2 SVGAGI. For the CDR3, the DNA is TGTGCCAGCACCCCCGACGGACTAGTGGGCTACACCTTC. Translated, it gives CASTPDGLVGYTF.

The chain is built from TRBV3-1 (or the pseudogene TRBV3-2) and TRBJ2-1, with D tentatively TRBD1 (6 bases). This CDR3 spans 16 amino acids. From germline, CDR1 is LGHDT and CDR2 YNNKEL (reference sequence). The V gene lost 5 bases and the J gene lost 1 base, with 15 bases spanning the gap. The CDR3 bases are TGTGCCAGCAGCTTACTTGGGGACACTTCCTACAATGAGCAGTTCTTC. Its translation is CASSLLGDTSYNEQFF.

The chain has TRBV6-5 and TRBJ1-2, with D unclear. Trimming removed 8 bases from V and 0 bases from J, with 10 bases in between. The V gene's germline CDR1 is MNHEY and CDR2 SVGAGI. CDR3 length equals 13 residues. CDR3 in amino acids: CASRVGSNYGYTF. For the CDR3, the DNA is TGTGCCAGCCGGGTAGGATCTAACTATGGCTACACCTTC.

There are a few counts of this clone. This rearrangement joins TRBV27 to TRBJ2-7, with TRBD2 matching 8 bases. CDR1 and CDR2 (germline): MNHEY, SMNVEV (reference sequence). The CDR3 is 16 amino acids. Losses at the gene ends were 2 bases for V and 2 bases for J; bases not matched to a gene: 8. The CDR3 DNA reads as TGTGCCAGCAGTTTAGCCCCGGGGCGGGGGGCCTACGAGCAGTACTTC. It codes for CASSLAPGRGAYEQYF.

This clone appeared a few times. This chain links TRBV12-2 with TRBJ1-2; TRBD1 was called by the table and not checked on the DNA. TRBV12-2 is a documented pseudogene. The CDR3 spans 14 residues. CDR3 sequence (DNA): TGTGCAAGTCGCTTTGCGAGACCCCAGGGTGGCTACACCTTC. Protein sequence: CASRFARPQGGYTF.

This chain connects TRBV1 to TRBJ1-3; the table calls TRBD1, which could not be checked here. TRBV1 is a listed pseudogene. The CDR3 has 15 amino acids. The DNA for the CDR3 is TGCACCAGCAGCCGCACGTGCAGCTCTGGAAACACCATATATTTT. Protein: CTSSRTCSSGNTIYF.

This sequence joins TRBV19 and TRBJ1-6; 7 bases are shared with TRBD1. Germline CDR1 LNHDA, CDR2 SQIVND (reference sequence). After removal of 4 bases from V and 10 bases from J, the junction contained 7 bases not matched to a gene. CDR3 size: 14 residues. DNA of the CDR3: TGTGCCAGTAGTAACCGACAGGGAAGGTCACCCCTCCACTTT. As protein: CASSNRQGRSPLHF.

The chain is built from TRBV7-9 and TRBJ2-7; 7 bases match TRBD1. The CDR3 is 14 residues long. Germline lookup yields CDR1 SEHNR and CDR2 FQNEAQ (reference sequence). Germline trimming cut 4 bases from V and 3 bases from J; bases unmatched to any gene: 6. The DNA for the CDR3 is TGTGCCAGCAGCTCGCGGACAGGTGGCTACGAGCAGTACTTC. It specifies CASSSRTGGYEQYF.

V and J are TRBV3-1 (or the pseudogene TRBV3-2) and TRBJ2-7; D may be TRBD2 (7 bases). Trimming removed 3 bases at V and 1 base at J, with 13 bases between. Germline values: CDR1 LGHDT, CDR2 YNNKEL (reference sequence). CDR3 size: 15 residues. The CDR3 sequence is CASSQRGGRSYEQYF. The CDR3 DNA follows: TGTGCCAGCAGCCAGAGGGGGGGTAGGTCCTACGAGCAGTACTTC.

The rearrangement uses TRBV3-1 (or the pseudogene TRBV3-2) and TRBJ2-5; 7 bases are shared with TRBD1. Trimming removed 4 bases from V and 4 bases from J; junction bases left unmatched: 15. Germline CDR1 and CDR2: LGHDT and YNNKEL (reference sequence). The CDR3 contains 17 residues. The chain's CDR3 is CASSLSYKKGQRETQYF. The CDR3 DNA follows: TGTGCCAGCAGCCTCTCTTATAAGAAGGGACAGAGAGAGACCCAGTACTTC.

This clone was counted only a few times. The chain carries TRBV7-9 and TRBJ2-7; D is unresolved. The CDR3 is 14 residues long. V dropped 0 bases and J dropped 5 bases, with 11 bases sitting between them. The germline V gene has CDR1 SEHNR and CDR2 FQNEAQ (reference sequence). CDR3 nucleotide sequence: TGTGCCAGCAGCTTAGCTGTAACTCCCCACGAGCAGTACTTC. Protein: CASSLAVTPHEQYF. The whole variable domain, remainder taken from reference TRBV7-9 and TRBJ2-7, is DTGVSQNPRHKITKRGQNVTFRCDPISEHNRLYWYRQTLGQGPEFLTYFQNEAQLEKSRLLSDRFSAERPKGSFSTLEIQRTEQGDSAMYLCASSLAVTPHEQYFGPGTRLTVT.

The DNA of the CDR3 is TGCGCCAGCAGCTTACTGACAGGGGGCTATGGCTACACCTTC. This translates into CASSLLTGGYGYTF. The rearrangement links TRBV5-1 to TRBJ1-2; 9 nucleotides align to TRBD1. Losses at the gene ends were 2 bases for V and 4 bases for J; bases not matched to a gene: 3. This CDR3 region has 14 residues. The V gene's germline CDR1 is SGHRS and CDR2 YFSETQ.

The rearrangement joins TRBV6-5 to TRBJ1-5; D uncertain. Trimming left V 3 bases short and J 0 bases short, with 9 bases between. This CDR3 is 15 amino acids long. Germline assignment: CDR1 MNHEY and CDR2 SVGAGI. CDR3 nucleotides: TGTGCCAGCAGTTATACTCGGTATAGCAATCAGCCCCAGCATTTT. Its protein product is CASSYTRYSNQPQHF.

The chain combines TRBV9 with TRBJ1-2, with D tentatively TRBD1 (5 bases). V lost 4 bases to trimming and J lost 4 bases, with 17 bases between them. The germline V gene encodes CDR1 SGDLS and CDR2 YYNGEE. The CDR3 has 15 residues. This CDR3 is CASSLQRDSGYGYTF. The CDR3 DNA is TGTGCCAGCAGCTTACAACGCGACAGTGGCTATGGCTACACCTTC.

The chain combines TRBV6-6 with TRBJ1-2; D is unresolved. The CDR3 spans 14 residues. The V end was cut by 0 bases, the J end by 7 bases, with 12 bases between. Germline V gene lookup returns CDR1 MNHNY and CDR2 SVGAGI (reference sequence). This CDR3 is CASSYSSGWTGYTF. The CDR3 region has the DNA TGTGCCAGCAGTTACTCTTCGGGGTGGACTGGCTACACCTTC.

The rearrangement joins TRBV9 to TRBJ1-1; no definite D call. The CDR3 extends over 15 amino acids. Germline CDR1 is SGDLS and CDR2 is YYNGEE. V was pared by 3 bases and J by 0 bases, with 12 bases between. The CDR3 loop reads CASSAGASMNTEAFF. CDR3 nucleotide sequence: TGTGCCAGCAGCGCAGGCGCGTCCATGAACACTGAAGCTTTCTTT.

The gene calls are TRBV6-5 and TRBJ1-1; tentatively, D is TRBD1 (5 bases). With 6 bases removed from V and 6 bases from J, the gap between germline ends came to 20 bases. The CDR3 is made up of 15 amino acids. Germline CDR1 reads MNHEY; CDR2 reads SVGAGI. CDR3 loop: CASSPPGGRRSEAFF. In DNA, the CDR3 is TGTGCCAGCAGCCCGCCGGGGGGGAGAAGATCTGAAGCTTTCTTT.

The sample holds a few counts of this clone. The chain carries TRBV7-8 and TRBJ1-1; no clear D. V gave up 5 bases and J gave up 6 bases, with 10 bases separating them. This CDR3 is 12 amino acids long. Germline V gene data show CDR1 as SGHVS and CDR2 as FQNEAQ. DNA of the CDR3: TGTGCCAGCAGCCTCGGAGGGCCTGAAGCTTTCTTT. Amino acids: CASSLGGPEAFF.

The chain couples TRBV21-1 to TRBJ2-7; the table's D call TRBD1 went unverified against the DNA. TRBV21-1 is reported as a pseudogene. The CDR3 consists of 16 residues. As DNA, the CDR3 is TGTGCCAGCAGCAAAGAGATTAGAGGACAGGGATCCGAGCAGTACTTC. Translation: CASSKEIRGQGSEQYF.

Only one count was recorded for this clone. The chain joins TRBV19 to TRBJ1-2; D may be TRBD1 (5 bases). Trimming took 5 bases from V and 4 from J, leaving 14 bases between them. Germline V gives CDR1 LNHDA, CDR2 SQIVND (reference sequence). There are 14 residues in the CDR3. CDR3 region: CASSEVTGIYGYTF. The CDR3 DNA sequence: TGTGCCAGTAGTGAGGTAACAGGAATCTATGGCTACACCTTC.

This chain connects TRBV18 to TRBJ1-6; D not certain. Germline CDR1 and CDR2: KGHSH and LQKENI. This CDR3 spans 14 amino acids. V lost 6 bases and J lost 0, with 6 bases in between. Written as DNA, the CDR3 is TGTGCCAGCTCGCAGAACTCCTATAATTCACCCCTCCACTTT. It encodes CASSQNSYNSPLHF.

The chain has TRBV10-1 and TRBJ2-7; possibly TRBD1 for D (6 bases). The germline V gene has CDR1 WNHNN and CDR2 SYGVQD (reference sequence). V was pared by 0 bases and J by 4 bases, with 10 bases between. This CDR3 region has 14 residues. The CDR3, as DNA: TGCGCCAGCAGTGAGTCGGGCAGGGGTTACGAGCAGTACTTC. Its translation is CASSESGRGYEQYF.

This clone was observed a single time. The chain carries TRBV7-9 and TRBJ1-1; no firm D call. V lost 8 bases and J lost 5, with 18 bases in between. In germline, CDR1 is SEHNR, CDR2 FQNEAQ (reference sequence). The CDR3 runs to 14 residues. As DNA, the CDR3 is TGTGCCAGCGTGGCGCTGGCAGGAGGGACTGAAGCTTTCTTT. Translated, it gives CASVALAGGTEAFF.

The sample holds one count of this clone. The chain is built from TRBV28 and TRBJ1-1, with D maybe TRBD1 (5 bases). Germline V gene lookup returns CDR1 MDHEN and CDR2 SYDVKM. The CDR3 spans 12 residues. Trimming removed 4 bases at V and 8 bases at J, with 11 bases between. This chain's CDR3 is CASSSGLREAFF. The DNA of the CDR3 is TGTGCCAGCAGTTCGGGACTTCGGGAAGCTTTCTTT.

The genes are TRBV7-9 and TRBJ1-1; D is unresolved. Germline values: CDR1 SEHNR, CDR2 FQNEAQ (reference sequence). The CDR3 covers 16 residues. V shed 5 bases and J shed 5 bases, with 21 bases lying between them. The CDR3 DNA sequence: TGTGCCAGCAGCCCTCGGCTGAGCGGGGAGGTAACTGAAGCTTTCTTT. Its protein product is CASSPRLSGEVTEAFF.

CDR3 loop: CASSESGPAGTDTQYF. The CDR3 region has the DNA TGTGCCAGCAGTGAGAGCGGGCCCGCTGGCACAGATACGCAGTATTTT. This chain connects TRBV2 to TRBJ2-3; D may be TRBD2 (6 bases). This CDR3 is 16 amino acids long. The V and J ends lost 3 bases and 1 base respectively, with 14 bases between them. Germline V gives CDR1 SNHLY, CDR2 FYNNEI.

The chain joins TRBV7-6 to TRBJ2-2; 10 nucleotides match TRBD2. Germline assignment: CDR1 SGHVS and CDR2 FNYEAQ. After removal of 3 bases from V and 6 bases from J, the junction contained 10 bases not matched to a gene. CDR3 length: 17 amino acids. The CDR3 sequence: CASSLYWSAGGPGELFF. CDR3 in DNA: TGTGCCAGCAGCTTGTATTGGTCAGCGGGGGGGCCCGGGGAGCTGTTTTTT.

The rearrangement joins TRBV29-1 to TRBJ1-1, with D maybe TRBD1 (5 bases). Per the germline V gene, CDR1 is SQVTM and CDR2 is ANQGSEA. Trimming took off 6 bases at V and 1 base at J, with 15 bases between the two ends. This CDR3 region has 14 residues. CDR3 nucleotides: TGCAGCGTCGCTCCTCAGGGTCAGAACACTGAAGCTTTCTTT. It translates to CSVAPQGQNTEAFF.